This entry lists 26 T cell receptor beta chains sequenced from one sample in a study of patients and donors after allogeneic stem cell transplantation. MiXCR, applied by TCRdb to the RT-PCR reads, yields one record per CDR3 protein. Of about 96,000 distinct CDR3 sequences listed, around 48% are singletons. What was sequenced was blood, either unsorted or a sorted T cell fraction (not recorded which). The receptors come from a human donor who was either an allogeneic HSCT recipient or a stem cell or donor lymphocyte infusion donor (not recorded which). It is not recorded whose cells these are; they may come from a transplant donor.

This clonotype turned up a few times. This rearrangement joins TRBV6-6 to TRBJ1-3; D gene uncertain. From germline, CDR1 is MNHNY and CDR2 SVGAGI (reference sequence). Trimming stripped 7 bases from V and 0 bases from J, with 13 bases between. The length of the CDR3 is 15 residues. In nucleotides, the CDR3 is TGTGCCAGCACCCCCGGGTTGTACTCTGGAAACACCATATATTTT. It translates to CASTPGLYSGNTIYF.

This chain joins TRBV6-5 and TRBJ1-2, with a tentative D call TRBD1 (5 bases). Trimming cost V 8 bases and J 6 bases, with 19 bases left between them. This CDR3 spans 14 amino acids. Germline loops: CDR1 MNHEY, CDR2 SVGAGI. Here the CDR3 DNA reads TGTGCCAGCGGCTACCGGGACGCGAAGGATGGCTACACCTTC. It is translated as CASGYRDAKDGYTF.

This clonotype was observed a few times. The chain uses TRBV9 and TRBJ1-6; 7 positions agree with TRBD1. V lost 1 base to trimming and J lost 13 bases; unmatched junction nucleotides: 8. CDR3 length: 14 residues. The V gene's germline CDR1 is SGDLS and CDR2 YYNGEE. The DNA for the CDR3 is TGTGCCAGCAGCGTATGGGACAGCCTTCCCCCCCTCCACTTT. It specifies CASSVWDSLPPLHF.

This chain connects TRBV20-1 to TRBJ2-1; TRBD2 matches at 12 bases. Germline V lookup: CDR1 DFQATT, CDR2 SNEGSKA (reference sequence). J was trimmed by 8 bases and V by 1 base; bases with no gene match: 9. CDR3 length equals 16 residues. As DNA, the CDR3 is TGCAGTGCTAGAGGCCGGACTAGCGGGATTTGGTATGAGCAGTTCTTC. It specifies CSARGRTSGIWYEQFF.

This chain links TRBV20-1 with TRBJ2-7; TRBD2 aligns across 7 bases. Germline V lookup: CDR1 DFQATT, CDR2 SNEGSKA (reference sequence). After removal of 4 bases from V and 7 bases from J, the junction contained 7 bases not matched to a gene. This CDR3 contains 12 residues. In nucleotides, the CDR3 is TGCAGTGCTACCGGGACTACAAGGGAGCAGTACTTC. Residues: CSATGTTREQYF.

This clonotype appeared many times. The CDR3 bases are TGTGCCATCAGTGAGCCGGGACAGCCGAACACTGAAGCTTTCTTT. It specifies CAISEPGQPNTEAFF. The chain couples TRBV10-3 to TRBJ1-1, with 7 positions matching TRBD1. The CDR3 loop spans 15 amino acids. V was clipped by 2 bases and J by 1 base; unmatched bases: 4. In germline, CDR1 is ENHRY, CDR2 SYGVKD.

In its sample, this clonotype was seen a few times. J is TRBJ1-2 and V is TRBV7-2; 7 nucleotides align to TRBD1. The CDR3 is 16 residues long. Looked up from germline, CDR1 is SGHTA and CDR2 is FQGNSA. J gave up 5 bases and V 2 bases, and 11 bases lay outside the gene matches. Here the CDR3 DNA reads TGTGCCAGCAGCTTATACCCTGGGACAGAAAAGTATGGCTACACCTTC. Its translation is CASSLYPGTEKYGYTF. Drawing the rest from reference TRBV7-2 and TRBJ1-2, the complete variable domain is GAGVSQSPSNKVTEKGKDVELRCDPISGHTALYWYRQSLGQGLEFLIYFQGNSAPDKSGLPSDRFSAERTGGSVSTLTIQRTQQEDSAVYLCASSLYPGTEKYGYTFGSGTRLTVV.

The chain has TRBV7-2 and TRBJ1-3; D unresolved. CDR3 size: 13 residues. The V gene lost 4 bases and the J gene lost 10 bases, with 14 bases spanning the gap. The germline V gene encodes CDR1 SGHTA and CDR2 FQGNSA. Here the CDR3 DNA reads TGTGCCAGCAGCTCATCCTTCGGCGTGACCATATATTTT. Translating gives CASSSSFGVTIYF.

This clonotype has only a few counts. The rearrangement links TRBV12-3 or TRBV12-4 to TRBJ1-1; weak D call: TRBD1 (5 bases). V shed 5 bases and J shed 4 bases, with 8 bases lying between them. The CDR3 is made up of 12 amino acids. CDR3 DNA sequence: TGTGCCAGCAGTCAGGGAGGCACTGAAGCTTTCTTT. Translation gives CASSQGGTEAFF.

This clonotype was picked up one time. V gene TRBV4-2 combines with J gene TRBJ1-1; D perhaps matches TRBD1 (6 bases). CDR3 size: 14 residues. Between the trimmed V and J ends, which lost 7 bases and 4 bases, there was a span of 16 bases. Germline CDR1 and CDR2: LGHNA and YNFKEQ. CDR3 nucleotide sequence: TGTGCCAGCACGCTTGGGGGGCAGGGCACTGAAGCTTTCTTT. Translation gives CASTLGGQGTEAFF.

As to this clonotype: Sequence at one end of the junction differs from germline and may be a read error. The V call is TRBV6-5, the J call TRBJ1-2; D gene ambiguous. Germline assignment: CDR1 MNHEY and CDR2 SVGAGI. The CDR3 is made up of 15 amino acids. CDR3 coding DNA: TGTGCCAGCAGTTACCAAATTGACCTTCGCTATGGCTACACTTTC. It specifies CASSYQIDLRYGYTF.

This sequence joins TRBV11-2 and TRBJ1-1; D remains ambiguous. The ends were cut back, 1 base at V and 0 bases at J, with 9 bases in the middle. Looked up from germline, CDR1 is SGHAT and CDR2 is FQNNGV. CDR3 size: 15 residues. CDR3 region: CASSLGAGLNTEAFF. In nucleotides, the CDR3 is TGTGCCAGCAGCTTAGGGGCCGGGTTGAACACTGAAGCTTTCTTT.

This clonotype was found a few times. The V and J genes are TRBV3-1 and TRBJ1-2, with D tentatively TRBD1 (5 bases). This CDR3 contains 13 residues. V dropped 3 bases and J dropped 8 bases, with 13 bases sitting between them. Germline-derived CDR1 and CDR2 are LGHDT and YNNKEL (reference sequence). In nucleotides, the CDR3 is TGTGCCAGCAGCCACTACACAGGAAGGGGCTACACCTTC. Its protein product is CASSHYTGRGYTF.

This chain's CDR3 is CASTPASGNTIYF. The CDR3 DNA follows: TGTGCCAGCACCCCAGCCTCTGGAAACACCATATATTTT. This chain joins TRBV6-5 and TRBJ1-3, with unresolved D. In germline, CDR1 is MNHEY, CDR2 SVGAGI. The CDR3 has 13 residues. With 7 bases removed from V and 0 bases from J, the gap between germline ends came to 7 bases.

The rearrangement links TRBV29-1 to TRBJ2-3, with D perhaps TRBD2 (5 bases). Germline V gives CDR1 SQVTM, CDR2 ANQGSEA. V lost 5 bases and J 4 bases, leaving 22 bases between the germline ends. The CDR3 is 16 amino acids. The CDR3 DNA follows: TGCAGCGTTATTCCCCGGGAAATACTCTCCGCAGATACGCAGTATTTT. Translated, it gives CSVIPREILSADTQYF.

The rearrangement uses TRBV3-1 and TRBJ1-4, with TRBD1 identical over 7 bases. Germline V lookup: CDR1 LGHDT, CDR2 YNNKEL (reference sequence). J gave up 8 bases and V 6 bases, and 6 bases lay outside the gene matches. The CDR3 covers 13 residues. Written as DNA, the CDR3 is TGTGCCAGCAGAAGACAGGGTTCCGAAAAACTGTTTTTT. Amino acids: CASRRQGSEKLFF.

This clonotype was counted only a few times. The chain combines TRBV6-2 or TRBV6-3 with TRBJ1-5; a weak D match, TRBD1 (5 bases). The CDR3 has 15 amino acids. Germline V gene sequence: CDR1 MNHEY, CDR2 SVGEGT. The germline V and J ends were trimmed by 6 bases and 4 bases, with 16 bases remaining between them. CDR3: CASSSGVGANQPQHF. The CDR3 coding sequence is TGTGCCAGCAGCTCAGGCGTCGGGGCGAATCAGCCCCAGCATTTT.

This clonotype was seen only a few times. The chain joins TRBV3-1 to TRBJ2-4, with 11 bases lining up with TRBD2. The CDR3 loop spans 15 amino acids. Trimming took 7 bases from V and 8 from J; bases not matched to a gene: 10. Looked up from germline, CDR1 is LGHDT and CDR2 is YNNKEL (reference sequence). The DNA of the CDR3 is TGTGCCAGCACCCCCCGACTAGCGGGAAGTGACATTCAGTACTTC. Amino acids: CASTPRLAGSDIQYF.

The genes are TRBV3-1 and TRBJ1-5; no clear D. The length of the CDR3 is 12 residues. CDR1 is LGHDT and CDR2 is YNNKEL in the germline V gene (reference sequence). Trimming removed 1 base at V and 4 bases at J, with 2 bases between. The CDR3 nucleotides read TGTGCCAGCAGCCAAGTGAATCAGCCCCAGCATTTT. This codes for CASSQVNQPQHF.

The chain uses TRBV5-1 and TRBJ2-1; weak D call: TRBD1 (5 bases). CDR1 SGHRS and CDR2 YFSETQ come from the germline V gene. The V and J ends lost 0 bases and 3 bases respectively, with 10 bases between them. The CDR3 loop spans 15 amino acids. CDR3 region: CASSLGQSDYNEQFF. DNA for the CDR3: TGCGCCAGCAGCTTGGGACAGAGTGACTACAATGAGCAGTTCTTC.

In DNA, the CDR3 is TGTGCCAGCAGCTTCAGGAGTGGGGGACAGTCTAATGAAAAACTGTTTTTT. Protein: CASSFRSGGQSNEKLFF. This rearrangement joins TRBV5-5 to TRBJ1-4, with TRBD1 matching 7 bases. The CDR3 runs 17 residues. Per the germline V gene, CDR1 is SGHKS and CDR2 is YYEKEE (reference sequence). The V and J ends lost 2 bases and 3 bases, in that order; junction bases with no gene match: 10.

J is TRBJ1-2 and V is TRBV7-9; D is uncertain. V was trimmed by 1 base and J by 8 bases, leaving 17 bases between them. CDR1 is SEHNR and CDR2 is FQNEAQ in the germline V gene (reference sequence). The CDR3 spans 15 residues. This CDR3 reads CASSLDPSTVRGYTF. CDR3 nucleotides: TGTGCCAGCAGCTTAGATCCCAGTACGGTGCGGGGCTACACCTTC.

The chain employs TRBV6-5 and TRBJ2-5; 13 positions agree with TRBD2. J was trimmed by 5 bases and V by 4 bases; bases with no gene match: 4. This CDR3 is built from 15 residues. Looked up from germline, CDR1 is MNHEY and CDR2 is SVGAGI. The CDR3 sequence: CASSWGLAGMETQYF. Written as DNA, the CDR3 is TGTGCCAGCAGTTGGGGACTAGCGGGAATGGAGACCCAGTACTTC.

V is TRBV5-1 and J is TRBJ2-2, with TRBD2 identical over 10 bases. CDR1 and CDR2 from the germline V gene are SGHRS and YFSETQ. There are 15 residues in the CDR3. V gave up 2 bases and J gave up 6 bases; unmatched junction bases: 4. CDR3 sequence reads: CASSFALAGAGELFF. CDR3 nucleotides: TGCGCCAGCAGCTTCGCCCTAGCGGGAGCCGGGGAGCTGTTTTTT.

CDR3 coding DNA: TGCAGCGTTAGAGGGGGCAAAGAGACCCAGTACTTC. It codes for CSVRGGKETQYF. The V and J genes are TRBV29-1 and TRBJ2-5; 7 bases map to TRBD1. Germline CDR1 and CDR2: SQVTM and ANQGSEA. The V and J ends lost 5 bases and 3 bases, in that order; junction bases with no gene match: 3. CDR3 length equals 12 residues.

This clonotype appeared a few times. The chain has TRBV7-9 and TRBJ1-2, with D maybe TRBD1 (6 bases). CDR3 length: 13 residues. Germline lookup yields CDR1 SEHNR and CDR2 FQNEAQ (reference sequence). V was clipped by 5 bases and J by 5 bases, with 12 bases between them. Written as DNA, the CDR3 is TGTGCCAGCAGCCTGGACAGCCTTTATGGCTACACCTTC. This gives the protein CASSLDSLYGYTF.